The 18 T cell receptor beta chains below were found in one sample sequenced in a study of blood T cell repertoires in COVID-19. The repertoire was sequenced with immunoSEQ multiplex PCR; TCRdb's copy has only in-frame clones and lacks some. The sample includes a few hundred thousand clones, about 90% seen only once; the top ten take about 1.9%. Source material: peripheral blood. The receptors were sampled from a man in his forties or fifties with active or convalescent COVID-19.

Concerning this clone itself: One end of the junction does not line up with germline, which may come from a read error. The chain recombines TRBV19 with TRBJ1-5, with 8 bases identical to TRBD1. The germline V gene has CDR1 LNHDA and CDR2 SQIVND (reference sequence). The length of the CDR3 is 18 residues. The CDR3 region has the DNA TGTGCCAGTAGTATCGGCCCCCTCAGGACAGGGAACAATCGGCCCCAGCATTTT. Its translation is CASSIGPLRTGNNRPQHF.

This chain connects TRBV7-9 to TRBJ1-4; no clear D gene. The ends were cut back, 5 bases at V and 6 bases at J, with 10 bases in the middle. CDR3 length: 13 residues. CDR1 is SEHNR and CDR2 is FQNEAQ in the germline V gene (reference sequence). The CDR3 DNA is TGTGCCAGCAGCCCAAGGGAGGATGAAAAACTGTTTTTT. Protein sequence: CASSPREDEKLFF.

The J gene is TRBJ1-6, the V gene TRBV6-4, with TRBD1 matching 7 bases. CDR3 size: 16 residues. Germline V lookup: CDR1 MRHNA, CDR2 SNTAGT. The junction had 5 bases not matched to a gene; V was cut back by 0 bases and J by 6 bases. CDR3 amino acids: CASSDSGDRINSPLHF. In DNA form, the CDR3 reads TGTGCCAGCAGTGACTCCGGGGACAGAATTAATTCACCCCTCCACTTT.

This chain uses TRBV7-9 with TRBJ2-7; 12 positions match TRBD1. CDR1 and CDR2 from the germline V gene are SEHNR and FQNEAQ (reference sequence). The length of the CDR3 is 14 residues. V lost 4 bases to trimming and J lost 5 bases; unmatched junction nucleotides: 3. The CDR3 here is CASSSGQGANEQYF. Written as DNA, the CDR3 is TGTGCCAGCAGCTCGGGACAGGGGGCCAACGAGCAGTACTTC.

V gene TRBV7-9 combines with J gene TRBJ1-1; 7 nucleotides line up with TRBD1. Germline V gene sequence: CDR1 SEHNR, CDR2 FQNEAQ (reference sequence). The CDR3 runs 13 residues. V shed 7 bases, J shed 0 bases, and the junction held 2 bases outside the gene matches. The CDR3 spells CASMGQMNTEAFF. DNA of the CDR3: TGTGCCAGCATGGGACAGATGAACACTGAAGCTTTCTTT.

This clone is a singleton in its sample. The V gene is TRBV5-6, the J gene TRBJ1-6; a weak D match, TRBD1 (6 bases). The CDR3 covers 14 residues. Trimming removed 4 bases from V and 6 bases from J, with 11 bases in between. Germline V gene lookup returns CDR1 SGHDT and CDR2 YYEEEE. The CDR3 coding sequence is TGTGCCAGCAGCACCGGACAGATTAATTCACCCCTCCACTTT. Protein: CASSTGQINSPLHF.

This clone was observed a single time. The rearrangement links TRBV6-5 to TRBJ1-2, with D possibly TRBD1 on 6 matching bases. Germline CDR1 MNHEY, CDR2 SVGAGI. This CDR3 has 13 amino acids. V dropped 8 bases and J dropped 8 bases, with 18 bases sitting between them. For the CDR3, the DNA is TGTGCCAGCGGTCCACAGGGAACTGACGGCTACACCTTC. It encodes CASGPQGTDGYTF.

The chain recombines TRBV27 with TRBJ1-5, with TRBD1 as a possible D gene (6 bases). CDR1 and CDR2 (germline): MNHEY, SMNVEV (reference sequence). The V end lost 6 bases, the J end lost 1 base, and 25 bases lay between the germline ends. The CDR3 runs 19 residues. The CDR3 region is CASSSGPWGRGMSNQPQHF. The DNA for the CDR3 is TGTGCCAGCAGCTCAGGACCATGGGGCAGGGGTATGAGCAATCAGCCCCAGCATTTT.

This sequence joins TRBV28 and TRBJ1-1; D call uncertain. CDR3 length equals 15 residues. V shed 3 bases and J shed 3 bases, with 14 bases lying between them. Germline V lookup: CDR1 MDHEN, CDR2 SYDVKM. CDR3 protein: CASSLLGVPYTEAFF. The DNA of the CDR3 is TGTGCCAGCAGTTTGCTCGGGGTCCCTTACACTGAAGCTTTCTTT.

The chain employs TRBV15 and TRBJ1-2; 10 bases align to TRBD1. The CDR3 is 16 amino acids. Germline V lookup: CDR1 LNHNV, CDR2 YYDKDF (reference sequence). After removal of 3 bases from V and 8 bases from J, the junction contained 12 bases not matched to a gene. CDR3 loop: CATSRATGGRSGGYTF. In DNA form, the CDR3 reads TGTGCCACCAGCAGGGCGACAGGGGGCAGGTCGGGCGGCTACACCTTC.

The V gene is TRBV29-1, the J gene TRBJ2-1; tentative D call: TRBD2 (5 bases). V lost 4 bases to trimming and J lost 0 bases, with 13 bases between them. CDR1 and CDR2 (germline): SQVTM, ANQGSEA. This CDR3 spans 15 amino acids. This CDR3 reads CSVAIARSSYNEQFF. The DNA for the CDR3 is TGCAGCGTTGCTATAGCGCGTAGCTCCTACAATGAGCAGTTCTTC.

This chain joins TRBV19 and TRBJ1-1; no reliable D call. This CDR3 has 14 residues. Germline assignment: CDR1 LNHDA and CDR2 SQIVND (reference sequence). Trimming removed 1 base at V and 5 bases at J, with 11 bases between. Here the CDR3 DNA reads TGTGCCAGTAGTATAGGTAGAGATTGGACTGAAGCTTTCTTT. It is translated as CASSIGRDWTEAFF.

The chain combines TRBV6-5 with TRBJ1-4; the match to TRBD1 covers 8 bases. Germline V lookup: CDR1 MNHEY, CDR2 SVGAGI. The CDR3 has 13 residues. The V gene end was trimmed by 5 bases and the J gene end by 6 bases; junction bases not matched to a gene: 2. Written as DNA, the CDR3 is TGTGCCAGCAGTCTGACAGGGGATGAAAAACTGTTTTTT. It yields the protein CASSLTGDEKLFF.

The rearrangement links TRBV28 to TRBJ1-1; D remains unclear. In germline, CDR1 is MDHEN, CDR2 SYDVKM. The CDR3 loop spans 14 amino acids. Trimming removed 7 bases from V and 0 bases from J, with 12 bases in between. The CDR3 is CASTDPRVNTEAFF. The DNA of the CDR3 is TGTGCCAGCACCGACCCGAGGGTGAACACTGAAGCTTTCTTT.

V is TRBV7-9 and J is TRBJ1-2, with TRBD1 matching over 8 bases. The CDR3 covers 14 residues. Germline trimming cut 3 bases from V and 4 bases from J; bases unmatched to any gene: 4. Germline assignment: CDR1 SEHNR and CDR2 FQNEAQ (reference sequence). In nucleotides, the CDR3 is TGTGCCAGCAGCTTTCCAGGGGGCGGCTATGGCTACACCTTC. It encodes CASSFPGGGYGYTF.

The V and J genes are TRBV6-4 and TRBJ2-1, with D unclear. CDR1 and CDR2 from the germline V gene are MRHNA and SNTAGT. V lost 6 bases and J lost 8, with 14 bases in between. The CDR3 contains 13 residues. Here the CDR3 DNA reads TGTGCCAGCAGCGTCGTGAAGCAGGATGAGCAGTTCTTC. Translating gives CASSVVKQDEQFF.

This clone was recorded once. CDR3 loop: CASIPAGGDTQYF. The CDR3 region has the DNA TGTGCCAGCATACCAGCGGGAGGGGATACGCAGTATTTT. This chain connects TRBV28 to TRBJ2-3; 10 nucleotides agree with TRBD2. Germline V gene lookup returns CDR1 MDHEN and CDR2 SYDVKM. The CDR3 is made up of 13 amino acids. The V segment lost 7 bases and the J segment 6 bases; nucleotides outside the gene matches: 4.

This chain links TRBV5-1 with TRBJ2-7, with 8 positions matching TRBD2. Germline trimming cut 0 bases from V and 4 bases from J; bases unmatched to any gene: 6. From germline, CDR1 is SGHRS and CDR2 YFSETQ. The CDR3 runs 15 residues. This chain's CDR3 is CASSLAPTSEYEQYF. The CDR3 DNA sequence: TGCGCCAGCAGCTTGGCCCCGACTAGCGAGTACGAGCAGTACTTC.